This T cell receptor beta chain was observed in a study of human CD4 T cells and Enterobacteriaceae (dated by TCRdb to between 2020 and 2021). Points the paper makes about the study in general: Ex vivo, broadly cross-reactive clonotypes appeared more expanded than specific ones, with about 55% of the 19 and about three fifths of the roughly 30 in the top 5%. The only basis for inferring the reactivity of ex vivo clonotypes was matching nucleotide sequences to CFSE-low cultures from the same donors.

Note on this clone: It has no known antigen specificity. No qualities accompany the bases; no much larger clone lies one base away.

The germline V gene specifies SGHTA as CDR1 and FQGTGA as CDR2. V is trimmed back by 5 bases and J by 4 bases, and the junction contains 3 bases that no gene match accounts for. From the cysteine up to the phenylalanine, the CDR3 has a length of 13 residues. Of all the DNA, just the CDR3 is kept, 39 bases in frame from base 1. Deep-level sequencing, with a detection sensitivity of one cell in 200,000, was applied to the ex vivo total memory CD4+ samples. The QIAamp DNA Micro Kit was used to extract genomic DNA from cell pellets, and spectrophotometry was used to check the quantity and purity of the genomic DNA. TCR Vbeta CDR3 regions were amplified with the immunoSEQ multiplex PCR assay. The Illumina HiSeq platform was used to sequence the amplicons. The retrieved sequences were 87 nucleotides long and included the CDR3 region. Under the source paper's analysis protocol: A clonotype was defined as a unique productive TCR Vbeta nucleotide sequence and was quantified by productive template frequency from ImmunoSEQ Analyzer V3.0. A threshold at the top 5th percentile of each frequency-ranked repertoire was used to define expanded clonotypes. Repertoire overlap was calculated as Chao-Jaccard using the R package fossil and displayed by nonmetric multidimensional scaling using the R package MASS. Held by TCRdb, this immuneACCESS table contains in-frame sequences only and omits some clones. Under half of the omission traces to an unresolved V gene where checked; the cause of the rest is unknown. Clone size and V and J calls were adopted from that table, with D and trimming inferred from the DNA. In this sample the table shows fewer than 35,000 clones, 70% to 90% of which occur a single time. The ten largest account for over 0.9% of the sample.

Memory CD4+ T cells were FACS-sorted on a FACSAria III to over 95% purity as all CD4+ cells other than CD45RA+CCR7+CD95- naive cells. Healthy donor blood was obtained from blood donation centers in Switzerland. Positive selection with CD4 and CD14 magnetic microbeads was used to enrich total CD4+ T cells and monocytes. CD8+, CD14+, CD16+, CD56+, CD19+ and CD25-bright cells were excluded before sorting. In two blood donors, total memory CD4+ T cells were sequenced directly ex vivo to assess in vivo expansion of bacteria-reactive clonotypes. Isolation of peripheral blood mononuclear cells from donor blood was performed with Ficoll-Paque Plus.

This TCR was sampled from a human donor in good health. Material: memory CD4+ T cells from blood. This specimen's cell subset or site label, per the study, means: total memory CD4 T cells sorted directly ex vivo, unstimulated. The chain employs TRBV7-3 and TRBJ2-7; TRBD1 matches 9 bases in the middle. The CDR3: CASSPDRGYEQYF. The DNA sequence follows: TGTGCCAGCAGCCCTGACAGGGGGTACGAGCAGTACTTC.